These 9 T cell receptor beta chains were all obtained from the same sample, sequenced in a study of molecular identifiers for immune sequencing clone quantification. TCRdb redid the calling of the PCR reads with MiXCR, one entry per CDR3 protein. Of about 100,000 distinct CDR3 sequences listed, 21% were seen once; the top ten hold 1% to 1.2%. Sequenced: naive CD8+ T cells from blood, with Jurkat cell RNA spiked in. Subset reported: FACS-sorted CD8+CD4-CCR7+CD45RA+ naive T cells. Source of these receptors: a human donor in good health. Some libraries in this study had Jurkat cell RNA spiked in.

Comments on this clonotype: A much more abundant neighbour one base away suggests this may be a read error. CDR3 DNA: TGTGCCAGCAGCTTTGAACAGGGACCGGTGTACGAGCAGTACTTC. Protein: CASSFEQGPVYEQYF. V and J are TRBV5-3 and TRBJ2-7, with D perhaps matching TRBD1 (6 bases). TRBV5-3 qualifies as an ORF whose function is uncertain. The CDR3 has 15 residues.

This CDR3 reads CASSQERGGSYNEQFF. For the CDR3, the DNA is TGCGCCAGCAGCCAAGAGAGGGGGGGCTCCTACAATGAGCAGTTCTTC. This rearrangement joins TRBV4-3 to TRBJ2-1; TRBD2 might be the D (7 bases). The length of the CDR3 is 16 residues. Germline lookup yields CDR1 LGHNA and CDR2 YSLEER. V was trimmed by 0 bases and J by 0 bases, leaving 9 bases between them.

V is TRBV6-5 and J is TRBJ2-7, with D perhaps being TRBD1 or TRBD2 (5 bases each). CDR1 and CDR2 from the germline V gene are MNHEY and SVGAGI. V was trimmed by 3 bases and J by 3 bases, leaving 9 bases between them. The CDR3 contains 13 residues. Here the CDR3 DNA reads TGTGCCAGCAGTTATGAGGGGAACTACGAGCAGTACTTC. It yields the protein CASSYEGNYEQYF.

This clonotype was seen many times. The chain carries TRBV12-3 or TRBV12-4 and TRBJ2-1; 10 bases are a match to TRBD1. J gave up 5 bases and V 2 bases, and 3 bases lay outside the gene matches. This CDR3 has 15 amino acids. CDR3 nucleotide sequence: TGTGCCAGCAGTTTATGGGACAGGGGAGACAATGAGCAGTTCTTC. Residues: CASSLWDRGDNEQFF.

This clonotype was picked up many times. V and J are TRBV20-1 and TRBJ2-2; D assignment may be TRBD1 or TRBD2 (6 bases each). The germline CDR1 and CDR2 sequences are DFQATT and SNEGSKA (reference sequence). Trimming removed 3 bases from V and 3 bases from J, with 11 bases in between. This CDR3 has 14 amino acids. In DNA, the CDR3 is TGCAGTGCTAGGGCAGGGGAGGACACCGGGGAGCTGTTTTTT. It translates to CSARAGEDTGELFF.

This clonotype was counted many times. This sequence joins TRBV12-3 or TRBV12-4 and TRBJ1-1; tentative D call: TRBD1 (5 bases). V lost 4 bases to trimming and J lost 3 bases, with 15 bases between them. This CDR3 comprises 15 residues. As DNA, the CDR3 is TGTGCCAGCAGTTCCTGGGGGGGGAGGGACACTGAAGCTTTCTTT. It yields the protein CASSSWGGRDTEAFF.

Concerning this clonotype itself: As the CDR3 is not closed by the conserved phenylalanine or tryptophan, this likely results from a read error. The genes are TRBV7-9 and TRBJ2-7; TRBD2 aligns across 14 bases. J lost 6 bases, V lost 6 bases, and 7 bases had no gene match. Germline V gene data show CDR1 as SEHNR and CDR2 as FQNEAQ (reference sequence). The CDR3 sequence is 15 residues long. CDR3 protein: CASSPGLAGVGEQYS. As DNA, the CDR3 is TGTGCCAGCAGTCCGGGACTAGCGGGAGTTGGCGAGCAGTACTCC.

Of note for this clonotype: A single base separates this from a much larger clone, so it may be a read error. The chain uses TRBV7-7 and TRBJ2-5; D possibly corresponds to TRBD2 (5 bases). The germline CDR1 and CDR2 sequences are SSHAT and FNYEAQ (reference sequence). The CDR3 totals 17 residues. Trimming left V 5 bases short and J 9 bases short, with 28 bases between. The CDR3 reads CASSPLADSLNRRAQYF. Written as DNA, the CDR3 is TGTGCCAGCAGCCCACTCGCGGACTCGCTAAATAGGCGGGCCCAGTACTTC.

This clonotype was counted at least ten times. The chain recombines TRBV10-3 with TRBJ2-3, with D perhaps matching TRBD1 (6 bases). V was shortened by 0 bases and J by 4 bases, with 14 bases between the two germline ends. The germline CDR1 and CDR2 sequences are ENHRY and SYGVKD. There are 16 residues in the CDR3. Here the CDR3 DNA reads TGTGCCATCAGTGAGTCGAACAGGGTGGGCTCAGATACGCAGTATTTT. Protein sequence: CAISESNRVGSDTQYF.